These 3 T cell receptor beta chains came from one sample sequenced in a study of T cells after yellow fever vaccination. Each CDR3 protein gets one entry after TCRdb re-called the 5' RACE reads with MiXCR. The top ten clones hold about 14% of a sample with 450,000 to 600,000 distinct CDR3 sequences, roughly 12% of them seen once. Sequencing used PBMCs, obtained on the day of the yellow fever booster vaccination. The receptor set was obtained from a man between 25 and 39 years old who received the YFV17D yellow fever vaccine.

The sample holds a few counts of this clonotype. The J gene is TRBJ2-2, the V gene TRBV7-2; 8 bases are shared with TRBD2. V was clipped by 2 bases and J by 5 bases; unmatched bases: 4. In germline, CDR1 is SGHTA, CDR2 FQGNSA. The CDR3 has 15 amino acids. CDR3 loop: CASSLTAGVTGELFF. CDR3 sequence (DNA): TGTGCCAGCAGCTTAACAGCGGGAGTTACCGGGGAGCTGTTTTTT.

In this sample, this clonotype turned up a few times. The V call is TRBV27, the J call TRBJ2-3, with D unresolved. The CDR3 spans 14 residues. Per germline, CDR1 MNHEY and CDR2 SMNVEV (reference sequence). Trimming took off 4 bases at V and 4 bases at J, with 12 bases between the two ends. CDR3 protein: CASSSYNRADTQYF. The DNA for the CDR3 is TGTGCCAGCAGTTCCTATAATCGGGCAGATACGCAGTATTTT.

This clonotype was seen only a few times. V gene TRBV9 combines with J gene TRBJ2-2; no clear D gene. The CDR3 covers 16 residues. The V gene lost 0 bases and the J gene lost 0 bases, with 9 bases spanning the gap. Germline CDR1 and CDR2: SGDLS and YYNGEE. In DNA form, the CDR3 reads TGTGCCAGCAGCGTAGCTTGGAACGCGAACACCGGGGAGCTGTTTTTT. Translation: CASSVAWNANTGELFF.